This TCR beta chain was sequenced for a study of blood T cell repertoires in COVID-19. Whole-study context: The origin of the acute and convalescent COVID-19 samples was the United States, Italy and Spain. Sources were T cells, B-cell-depleted T cells, or PBMCs; the material itself was cDNA or gDNA.

This CDR3 region has 15 residues. The germline CDR1 and CDR2 sequences are SGHTA and FQGTGA. V was trimmed by 1 base and J by 0 bases, leaving 8 bases between them. Source study methods: How many nucleated cells were present was estimated from reference gene primer amplification. TCRdb keeps only in-frame clones here, not all; method: immunoSEQ multiplex PCR. V, J and clone size were drawn from that table, and D and trimming were deduced from the DNA. The sample has about 94,000 clones; more than 65% are singletons. The V and J genes are TRBV7-3 and TRBJ2-3; D remains ambiguous. Sequencing was performed on peripheral blood. The TCR comes from a man aged 55 to 70 with acute or convalescent COVID-19. The DNA of the CDR3 is TGTGCCAGCAGCTTAATTGGGCAGAGCACAGATACGCAGTATTTT. Its translation is CASSLIGQSTDTQYF.